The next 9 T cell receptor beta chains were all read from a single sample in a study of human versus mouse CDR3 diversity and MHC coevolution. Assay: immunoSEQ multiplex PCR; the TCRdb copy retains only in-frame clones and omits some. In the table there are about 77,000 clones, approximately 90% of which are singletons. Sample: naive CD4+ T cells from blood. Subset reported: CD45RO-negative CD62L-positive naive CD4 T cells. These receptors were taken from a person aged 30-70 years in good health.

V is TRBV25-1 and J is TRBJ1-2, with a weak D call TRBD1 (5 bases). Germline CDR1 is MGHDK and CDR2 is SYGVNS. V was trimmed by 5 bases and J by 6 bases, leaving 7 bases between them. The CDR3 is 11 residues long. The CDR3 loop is CASSLGHGYTF. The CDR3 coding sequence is TGTGCCAGCAGTTTGGGGCATGGCTACACCTTC.

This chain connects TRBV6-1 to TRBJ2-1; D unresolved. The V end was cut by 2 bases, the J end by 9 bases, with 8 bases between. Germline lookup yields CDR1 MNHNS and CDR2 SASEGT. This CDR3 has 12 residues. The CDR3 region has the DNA TGTGCCAGCAGTGAACTCGGCGGTGAGCAGTTCTTC. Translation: CASSELGGEQFF.

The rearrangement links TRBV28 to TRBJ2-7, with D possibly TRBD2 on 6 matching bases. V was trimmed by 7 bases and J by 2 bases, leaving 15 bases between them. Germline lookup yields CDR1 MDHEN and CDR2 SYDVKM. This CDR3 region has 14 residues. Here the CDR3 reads CASMGDSPPYEQYF. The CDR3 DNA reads TGTGCCAGCATGGGGGACTCACCCCCCTACGAGCAGTACTTC.

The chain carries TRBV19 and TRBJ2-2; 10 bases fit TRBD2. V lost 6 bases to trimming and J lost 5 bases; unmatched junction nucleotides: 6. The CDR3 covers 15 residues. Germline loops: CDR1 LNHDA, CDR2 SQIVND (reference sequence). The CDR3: CASRLGTSATGELFF. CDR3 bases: TGTGCCAGTAGATTGGGGACTAGCGCAACCGGGGAGCTGTTTTTT.

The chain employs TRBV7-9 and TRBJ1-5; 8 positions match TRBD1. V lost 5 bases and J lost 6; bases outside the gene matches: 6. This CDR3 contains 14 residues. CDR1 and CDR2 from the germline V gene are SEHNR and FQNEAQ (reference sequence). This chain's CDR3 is CASSKTGVAQPQHF. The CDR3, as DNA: TGTGCCAGCAGCAAGACAGGGGTGGCTCAGCCCCAGCATTTT.

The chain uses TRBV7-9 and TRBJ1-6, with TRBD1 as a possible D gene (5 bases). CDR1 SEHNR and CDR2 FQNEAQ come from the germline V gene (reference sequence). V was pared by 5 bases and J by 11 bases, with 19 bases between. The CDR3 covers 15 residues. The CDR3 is CASSPGDRPTPPLHF. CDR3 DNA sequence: TGTGCCAGCAGCCCGGGGGACCGGCCAACGCCACCCCTCCACTTT.

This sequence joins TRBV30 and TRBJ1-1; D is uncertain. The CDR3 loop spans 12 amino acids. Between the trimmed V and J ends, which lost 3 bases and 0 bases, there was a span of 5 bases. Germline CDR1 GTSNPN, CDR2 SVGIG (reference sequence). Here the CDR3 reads CAWRALNTEAFF. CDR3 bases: TGTGCCTGGAGGGCCTTGAACACTGAAGCTTTCTTT.

CDR3: CAINRGGQGTEAFF. The CDR3 bases are TGTGCCATCAATCGGGGGGGACAGGGCACTGAAGCTTTCTTT. The V and J genes are TRBV10-3 and TRBJ1-1; 9 nucleotides line up with TRBD1. The germline V gene has CDR1 ENHRY and CDR2 SYGVKD. J lost 4 bases, V lost 7 bases, and 7 bases had no gene match. The CDR3 runs to 14 residues.

The CDR3 sequence: CASSDRKPTMEQYF. DNA of the CDR3: TGTGCCAGCAGTGACAGAAAACCTACGATGGAGCAGTACTTC. The chain is built from TRBV2 and TRBJ2-5; D gene uncertain. CDR1 SNHLY and CDR2 FYNNEI come from the germline V gene. V dropped 3 bases and J dropped 11 bases, with 19 bases sitting between them. The CDR3 is 14 amino acids.